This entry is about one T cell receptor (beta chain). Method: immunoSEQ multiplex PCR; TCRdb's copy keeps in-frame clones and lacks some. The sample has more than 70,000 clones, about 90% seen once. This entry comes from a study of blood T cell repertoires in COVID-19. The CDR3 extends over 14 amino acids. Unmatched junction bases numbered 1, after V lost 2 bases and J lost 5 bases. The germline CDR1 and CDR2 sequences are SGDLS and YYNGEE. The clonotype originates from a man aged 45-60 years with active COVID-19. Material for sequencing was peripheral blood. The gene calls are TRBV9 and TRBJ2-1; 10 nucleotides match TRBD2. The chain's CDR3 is CASSVSGGNNEQFF. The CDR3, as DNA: TGTGCCAGCAGCGTTAGCGGGGGGAACAATGAGCAGTTCTTC. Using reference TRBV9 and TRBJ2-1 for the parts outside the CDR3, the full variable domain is DSGVTQTPKHLITATGQRVTLRCSPRSGDLSVYWYQQSLDQGLQFLIQYYNGEERAKGNILERFSAQQFPDLHSELNLSSLELGDSALYFCASSVSGGNNEQFFGPGTRLTVL.